This T cell receptor beta chain stems from a study of human T cells and chemical hapten exposure. A single record per CDR3 protein comes from TCRdb applying MiXCR to the RACE reads. There are about 80,000 distinct CDR3 sequences in the sample; around 15% occur only once, and 4.6% lies in the top ten. Time point described: pre-sensitization, week 0. Stated treatment: therapeutic diphenylcyclopropenone sensitization with weekly scalp DPC. This CDR3 is 15 amino acids long. Germline V gene data show CDR1 as SNHLY and CDR2 as FYNNEI. This clonotype was seen just once. A read error may account for a junction end that differs from germline.

This chain joins TRBV2 and TRBJ2-7; D is perhaps TRBD1 (6 bases). The source was whole blood, collected in connection with sensitization to the hapten diphenylcyclopropenone (DPC). This clonotype originated in a woman between 50 and 59 years old with alopecia areata. Some clones in this sample may be carry-over from other donors' samples. CDR3 DNA: TGTGCCGGCAGTGAAGCGCGGCAGGGGCCCTACGAGCAGTACTTC. This gives the protein CAGSEARQGPYEQYF.